This TCR beta chain came from a study of siplizumab effects on memory and regulatory T cells. Trimming cost V 5 bases and J 6 bases, with 17 bases left between them. Looked up from germline, CDR1 is SGHVS and CDR2 is FQNEAQ. The CDR3 is made up of 15 amino acids. Coculture of mixed lymphocyte reaction cells was performed at 37°C for approximately six days. Assaying covered approximately 100,000 TCR templates per sample. Sequencing was performed with immunoSEQ multiplex PCR; in TCRdb, only in-frame clones are kept and a portion is missing. This sample has 13,000 or so clones, with 30% to 50% found just once. As regards this clone: Its antigen is unknown.

The source material was CFSE-low (dividing) CD8+ T cells sorted from an allogeneic mixed lymphocyte reaction. This clonotype was obtained from a human donor in good health; the cells came from an allogeneic mixed lymphocyte reaction. The rearrangement joins TRBV7-8 to TRBJ1-5; the D gene is possibly TRBD1 (6 bases). The CDR3, as DNA: TGTGCCAGCAGCCCTCCCGGGGCAGGGGTTCAGCCCCAGCATTTT. Amino acids: CASSPPGAGVQPQHF.